The 4 T cell receptor beta chains reported below all come from one sample, sequenced in a study of T cell changes during pregnancy in multiple sclerosis. Assay used: immunoSEQ multiplex PCR; TCRdb lists only in-frame clones, some missing. The sample lists tens of thousands of clones; 91% were seen once. Material: peripheral blood, obtained after pregnancy. Receptors originate from a female donor in good health, enrolled as a control in a pregnancy study.

The CDR3 DNA sequence: TGTGCCAGCAGCTTCTTAAGAGGTAGCAATCAGCCCCAGCATTTT. The encoded protein is CASSFLRGSNQPQHF. The chain employs TRBV5-6 and TRBJ1-5, with D hard to call. Between the trimmed V and J ends, which lost 2 bases and 0 bases, there was a span of 9 bases. The CDR3 runs 15 residues. Per the germline V gene, CDR1 is SGHDT and CDR2 is YYEEEE.

The chain couples TRBV10-1 to TRBJ2-7; weak D call: TRBD1 (5 bases). The germline V gene encodes CDR1 WNHNN and CDR2 SYGVQD (reference sequence). Trimming left V 10 bases short and J 1 base short, with 11 bases between. The CDR3 covers 12 residues. This CDR3 is CAKRQLSYEQYF. The CDR3, as DNA: TGCGCCAAACGACAGTTATCCTACGAGCAGTACTTC.

V gene TRBV9 combines with J gene TRBJ2-3; 11 nucleotides align to TRBD2. This CDR3 spans 16 amino acids. Germline CDR1 is SGDLS and CDR2 is YYNGEE. J was trimmed by 4 bases and V by 3 bases; bases with no gene match: 7. The CDR3 sequence: CASSGTSGFRADTQYF. For the CDR3, the DNA is TGTGCCAGCAGCGGGACTAGCGGGTTCAGGGCAGATACGCAGTATTTT.

V is TRBV15 and J is TRBJ1-2; 9 bases map to TRBD1. The CDR3 length is 16 residues. Trimming at V came to 7 bases and at J to 4 bases, leaving 13 bases not matched to a gene. Germline V gene lookup returns CDR1 LNHNV and CDR2 YYDKDF (reference sequence). The CDR3 reads CATTPGQGGRSYGYTF. The CDR3 DNA reads as TGTGCCACCACCCCGGGACAGGGCGGCAGAAGCTATGGCTACACCTTC.